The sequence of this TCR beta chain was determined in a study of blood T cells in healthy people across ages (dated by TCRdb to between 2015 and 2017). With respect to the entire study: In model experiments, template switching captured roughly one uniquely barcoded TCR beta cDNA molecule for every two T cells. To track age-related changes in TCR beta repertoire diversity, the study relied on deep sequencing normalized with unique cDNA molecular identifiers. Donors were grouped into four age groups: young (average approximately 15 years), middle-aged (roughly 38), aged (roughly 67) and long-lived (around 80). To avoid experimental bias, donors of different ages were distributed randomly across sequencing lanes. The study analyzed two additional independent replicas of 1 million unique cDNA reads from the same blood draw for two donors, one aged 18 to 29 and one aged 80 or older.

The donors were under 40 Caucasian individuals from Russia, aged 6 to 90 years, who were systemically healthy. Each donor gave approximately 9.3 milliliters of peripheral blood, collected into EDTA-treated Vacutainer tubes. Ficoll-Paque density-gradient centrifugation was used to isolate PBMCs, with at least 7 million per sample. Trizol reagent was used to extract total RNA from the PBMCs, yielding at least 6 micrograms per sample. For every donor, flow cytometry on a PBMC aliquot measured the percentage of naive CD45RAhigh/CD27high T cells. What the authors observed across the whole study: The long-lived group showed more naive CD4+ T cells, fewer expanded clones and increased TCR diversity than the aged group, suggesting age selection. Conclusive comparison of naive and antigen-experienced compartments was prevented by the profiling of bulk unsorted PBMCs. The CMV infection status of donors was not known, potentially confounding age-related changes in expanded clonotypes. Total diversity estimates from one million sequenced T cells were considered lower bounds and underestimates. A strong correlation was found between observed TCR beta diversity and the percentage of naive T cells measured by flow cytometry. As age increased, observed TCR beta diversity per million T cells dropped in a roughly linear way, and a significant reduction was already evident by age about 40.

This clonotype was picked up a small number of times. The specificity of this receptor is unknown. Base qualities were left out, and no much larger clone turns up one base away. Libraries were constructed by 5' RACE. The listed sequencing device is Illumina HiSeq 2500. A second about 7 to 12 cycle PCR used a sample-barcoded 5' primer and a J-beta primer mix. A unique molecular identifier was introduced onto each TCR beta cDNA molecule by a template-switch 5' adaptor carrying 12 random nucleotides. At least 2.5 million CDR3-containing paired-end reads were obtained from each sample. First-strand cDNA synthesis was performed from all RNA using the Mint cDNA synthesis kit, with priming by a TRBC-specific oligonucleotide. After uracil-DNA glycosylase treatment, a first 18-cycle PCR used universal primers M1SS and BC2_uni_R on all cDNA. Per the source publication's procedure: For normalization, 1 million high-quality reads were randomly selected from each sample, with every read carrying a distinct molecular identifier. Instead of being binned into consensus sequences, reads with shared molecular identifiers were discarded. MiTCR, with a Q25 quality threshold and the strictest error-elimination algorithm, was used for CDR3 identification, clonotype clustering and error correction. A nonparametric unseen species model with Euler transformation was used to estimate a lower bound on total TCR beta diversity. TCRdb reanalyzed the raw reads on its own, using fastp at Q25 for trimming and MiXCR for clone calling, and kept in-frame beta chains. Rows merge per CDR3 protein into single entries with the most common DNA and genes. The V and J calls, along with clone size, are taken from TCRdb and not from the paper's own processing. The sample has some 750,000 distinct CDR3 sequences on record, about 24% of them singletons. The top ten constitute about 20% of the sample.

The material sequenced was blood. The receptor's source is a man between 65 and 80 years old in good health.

The CDR3 reads CASSLVGDATNEKLFF. The nucleotide sequence is given as TGCGCCAGCAGCTTGGTTGGAGATGCAACTAATGAAAAACTGTTTTTT. The chain was built from TRBV5-1 and TRBJ1-4, with no confidently assigned D gene. V and J lose 0 bases and 0 bases, and a span of 9 bases separates them. The CDR3 runs 16 residues from the cysteine to the phenylalanine. Only the CDR3 portion is preserved as DNA: 48 bases, with reading frame beginning at the first base. CDR1 and CDR2 are drawn from the germline V gene: SGHRS, YFSETQ.